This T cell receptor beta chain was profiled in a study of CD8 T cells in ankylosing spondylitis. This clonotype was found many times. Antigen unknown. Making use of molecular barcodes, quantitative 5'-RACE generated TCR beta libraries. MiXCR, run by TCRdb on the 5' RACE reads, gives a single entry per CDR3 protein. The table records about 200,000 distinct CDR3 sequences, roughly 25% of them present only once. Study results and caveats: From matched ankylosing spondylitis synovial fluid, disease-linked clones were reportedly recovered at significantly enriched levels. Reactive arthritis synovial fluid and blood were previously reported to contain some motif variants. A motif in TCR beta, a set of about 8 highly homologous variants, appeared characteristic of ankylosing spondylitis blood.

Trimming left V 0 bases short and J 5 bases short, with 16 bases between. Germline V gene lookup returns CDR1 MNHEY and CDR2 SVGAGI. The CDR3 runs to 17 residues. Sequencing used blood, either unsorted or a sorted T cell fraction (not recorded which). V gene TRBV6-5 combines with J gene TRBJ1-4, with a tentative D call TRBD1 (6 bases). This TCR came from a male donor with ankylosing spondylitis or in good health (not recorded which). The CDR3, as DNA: TGTGCCAGCAGTTACTCTCTGTTAGATGGACAGAATGAAAAACTGTTTTTT. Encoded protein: CASSYSLLDGQNEKLFF.